The clone carrying this T cell receptor (beta chain) shows up as medium-sized by frequency. Its antigen is not identified. Per the germline V gene, CDR1 is DFQATT and CDR2 is SNEGSKA (reference sequence). The CDR3 covers 13 residues. This entry comes from a study of CXCR3-negative and CXCR3-positive naive CD8 T cells. The study's findings and limits: More hydrophobic TRB CDR3s occurred in CXCR3-positive than in CXCR3-negative naive cells.

The TRB cDNA libraries were prepared by 5' RACE with UMI labels. TCRdb re-called the 5' RACE reads; every CDR3 protein appears as one record, without DNA. Listed are roughly 6,000 distinct CDR3 sequences; approximately 1.5% falls within the top ten. The rearrangement links TRBV20-1 to TRBJ1-1; TCRdb's assignment of TRBD1 cannot be checked, as there is no DNA. The sequencing sample was made of naive CXCR3+ CD8+ T cells from blood. Subset meaning: CD45RO-CCR7+CD27+CD95- naive CD8+ T cells expressing CXCR3 (TNR3+). The TCR comes from a human donor in good health. Some clones in this sample may be carry-over from other donors' samples. CDR3 sequence reads: CSARKQGYTEAFF.